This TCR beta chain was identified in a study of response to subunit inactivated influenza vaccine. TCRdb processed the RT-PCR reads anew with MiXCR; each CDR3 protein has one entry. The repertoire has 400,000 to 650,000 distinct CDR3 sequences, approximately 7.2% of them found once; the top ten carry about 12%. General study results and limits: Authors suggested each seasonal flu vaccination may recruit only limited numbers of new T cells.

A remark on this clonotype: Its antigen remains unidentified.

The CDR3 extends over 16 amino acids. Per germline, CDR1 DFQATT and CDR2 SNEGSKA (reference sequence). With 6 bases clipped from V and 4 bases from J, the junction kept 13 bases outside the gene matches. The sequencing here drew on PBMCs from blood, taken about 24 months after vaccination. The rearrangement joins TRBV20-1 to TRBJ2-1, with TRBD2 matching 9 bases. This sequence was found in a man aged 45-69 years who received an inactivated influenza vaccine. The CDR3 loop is CSARRIAGVSYNEQFF. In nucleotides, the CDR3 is TGCAGTGCGCGACGCATAGCGGGAGTTAGTTACAATGAGCAGTTCTTC.